One sample yielded the 22 T cell receptor beta chains listed below, sequenced in a study of blood T cell repertoires in COVID-19. TCRdb's copy holds only in-frame clones and misses some; the assay was immunoSEQ multiplex PCR. This repertoire shows around 68,000 clones, under 85% found once; its top ten account for 8.5% to 10%. The material sequenced was peripheral blood. The receptors here all came from a woman aged 50 to 65 with acute or convalescent COVID-19.

The J gene is TRBJ1-2, the V gene TRBV2; TRBD1 matches at 9 bases. The germline V gene encodes CDR1 SNHLY and CDR2 FYNNEI. The CDR3 sequence is 15 residues long. After removal of 5 bases from V and 5 bases from J, the junction contained 9 bases not matched to a gene. The CDR3 here is CASSPGTGTSYGYTF. DNA of the CDR3: TGTGCCAGCAGTCCCGGGACAGGGACCTCATATGGCTACACCTTC.

The gene calls are TRBV15 and TRBJ2-1; 7 bases map to TRBD1. This CDR3 region has 14 residues. V shed 3 bases and J 10 bases; nucleotides not matched to a gene: 9. Germline V gene data show CDR1 as LNHNV and CDR2 as YYDKDF (reference sequence). The CDR3 here is CATSSTMDRSEQFF. In DNA form, the CDR3 reads TGTGCCACCAGCAGTACGATGGACAGGAGCGAGCAGTTCTTC.

The chain employs TRBV2 and TRBJ1-6; 7 bases agree with TRBD1. Germline V gene sequence: CDR1 SNHLY, CDR2 FYNNEI. The CDR3 totals 13 residues. V shed 8 bases and J 6 bases; nucleotides not matched to a gene: 4. CDR3: CASEQGPNSPLHF. The CDR3 nucleotides are TGTGCCAGCGAACAGGGGCCTAATTCACCCCTCCACTTT.

The gene calls are TRBV5-8 and TRBJ1-1; the D gene is possibly TRBD1 (5 bases). Germline assignment: CDR1 SGHTS and CDR2 YDEGEE. Between the trimmed V and J ends, which lost 2 bases and 2 bases, there was a span of 13 bases. This CDR3 has 15 amino acids. In DNA, the CDR3 is TGTGCCAGCAGCTTAGGGGCCCGGGTAAACACTGAAGCTTTCTTT. As protein: CASSLGARVNTEAFF.

The chain uses TRBV7-6 and TRBJ2-5, with TRBD1 matching over 7 bases. Trimming removed 5 bases from V and 5 bases from J; junction bases left unmatched: 11. Per germline, CDR1 SGHVS and CDR2 FNYEAQ. The CDR3 covers 15 residues. The CDR3 sequence is CASSEGQTLGETQYF. The CDR3 coding sequence is TGTGCCAGCAGCGAGGGACAGACCCTGGGTGAGACCCAGTACTTC.

The chain links TRBV20-1 to TRBJ2-1; 9 nucleotides match TRBD1. The J segment lost 9 bases and the V segment lost 3 bases, leaving 12 bases of the junction unmatched. Germline CDR1 and CDR2: DFQATT and SNEGSKA (reference sequence). The CDR3 covers 15 residues. The CDR3 DNA reads as TGCAGTGCTAGTATGGCGGGACAGGGTCGTTTTGAGCAGTTCTTC. Encoded protein: CSASMAGQGRFEQFF.

In nucleotides, the CDR3 is TGCAGCGTTCTAGACTTACATGGCTACACCTTC. Its translation is CSVLDLHGYTF. J is TRBJ1-2 and V is TRBV29-1; D call uncertain. Looked up from germline, CDR1 is SQVTM and CDR2 is ANQGSEA. V lost 5 bases and J 6 bases, leaving 10 bases between the germline ends. The CDR3 totals 11 residues.

The CDR3 loop is CASSPGDREAYEQYF. The CDR3 region has the DNA TGCGCCAGCAGCCCCGGGGACAGGGAGGCCTACGAGCAGTACTTC. This chain uses TRBV4-3 with TRBJ2-7, with TRBD1 identical over 9 bases. The CDR3 length is 15 residues. Germline V gene sequence: CDR1 LGHNA, CDR2 YSLEER. Losses at the gene ends were 4 bases for V and 2 bases for J; bases not matched to a gene: 6.

The genes are TRBV2 and TRBJ1-2; D ambiguous. CDR1 is SNHLY, CDR2 FYNNEI, per germline. The CDR3 has 16 residues. Trimming removed 2 bases at V and 1 base at J, with 14 bases between. CDR3 nucleotide sequence: TGTGCCAGCAGTGAACAGGCACCGGAATATAACTATGGCTACACCTTC. Protein sequence: CASSEQAPEYNYGYTF.

This chain connects TRBV3-1 (or the pseudogene TRBV3-2) to TRBJ2-5, with TRBD1 identical over 8 bases. Losses at the gene ends were 1 base for V and 5 bases for J; bases not matched to a gene: 9. The CDR3 covers 16 residues. CDR1 is LGHDT and CDR2 is YNNKEL in the germline V gene (reference sequence). The CDR3 sequence is CASSQALTDRDETQYF. CDR3 bases: TGTGCCAGCAGCCAAGCGCTTACGGACAGGGATGAGACCCAGTACTTC.

J is TRBJ2-1 and V is TRBV5-1, with 9 bases identical to TRBD2. This CDR3 has 14 amino acids. The germline gives CDR1 SGHRS, CDR2 YFSETQ. Unmatched junction bases numbered 7, after V lost 4 bases and J lost 8 bases. CDR3 in amino acids: CASSVRGRVHEQFF. The CDR3 DNA reads TGCGCCAGCAGCGTTCGCGGGAGGGTTCATGAGCAGTTCTTC.

The chain couples TRBV13 to TRBJ1-1; D is possibly TRBD1 (5 bases). The CDR3 runs 15 residues. V lost 1 base and J 3 bases, leaving 12 bases between the germline ends. From germline, CDR1 is PRHDT and CDR2 FYEKMQ (reference sequence). The CDR3 DNA follows: TGTGCCAGCAGCTTAGTCGGCAGGGAGGACACTGAAGCTTTCTTT. This gives the protein CASSLVGREDTEAFF.

V usage is TRBV24-1 and J usage is TRBJ2-1, with a weak D call TRBD2 (6 bases). Trimming left V 5 bases short and J 0 bases short, with 16 bases between. This CDR3 spans 17 amino acids. The V gene's germline CDR1 is KGHDR and CDR2 SFDVKD. The CDR3 DNA follows: TGTGCCACCAGTGGGGCTAGCGCCGACAGCTCCTACAATGAGCAGTTCTTC. Protein product: CATSGASADSSYNEQFF.

V and J are TRBV6-7 and TRBJ2-2; D unresolved. TRBV6-7 is labeled an ORF, and its function is uncertain. Deletions cut 6 bases from V and 6 bases from J, with 14 bases between. The CDR3 consists of 14 residues. The CDR3 is CASSSPRRAGELFF. The CDR3 coding sequence is TGTGCCAGCAGCTCCCCACGCCGGGCCGGGGAGCTGTTTTTT.

The CDR3 loop is CSARQGPEAFF. For the CDR3, the DNA is TGCAGTGCTAGACAGGGCCCTGAAGCTTTCTTT. The rearrangement joins TRBV20-1 to TRBJ1-1, with a weak D call TRBD1 (5 bases). Germline V lookup: CDR1 DFQATT, CDR2 SNEGSKA (reference sequence). CDR3 length: 11 residues. V lost 2 bases, J lost 6 bases, and 7 bases lay in between.

The chain has TRBV5-4 and TRBJ2-7, with TRBD1 matching over 9 bases. CDR1 SGHNT and CDR2 YYREEE come from the germline V gene (reference sequence). The length of the CDR3 is 14 residues. J was trimmed by 5 bases and V by 4 bases; bases with no gene match: 7. CDR3 region: CASSPLGTGNEQYF. Here the CDR3 DNA reads TGTGCCAGCAGCCCTCTCGGGACAGGGAACGAGCAGTACTTC. The variable domain in full, with the rest retrieved from reference TRBV5-4 and TRBJ2-7, is ETGVTQSPTHLIKTRGQQVTLRCSSQSGHNTVSWYQQALGQGPQFIFQYYREEENGRGNFPPRFSGLQFPNYSSELNVNALELDDSALYLCASSPLGTGNEQYFGPGTRLTVT.

The V and J genes are TRBV5-4 and TRBJ2-1; 7 bases are a match to TRBD2. Trimming cost V 0 bases and J 9 bases; bases outside gene matches: 6. CDR3 length equals 14 residues. Germline assignment: CDR1 SGHNT and CDR2 YYREEE (reference sequence). The CDR3 region is CASSLGVAGFEQFF. In nucleotides, the CDR3 is TGTGCCAGCAGCTTGGGAGTAGCGGGTTTTGAGCAGTTCTTC.

The V and J genes are TRBV7-3 and TRBJ2-5; 7 bases align to TRBD1. CDR1 SGHTA and CDR2 FQGTGA come from the germline V gene. J was trimmed by 2 bases and V by 5 bases; bases with no gene match: 5. The CDR3 extends over 14 amino acids. DNA of the CDR3: TGTGCCAGCAGCCCGACAGGGCTGCAAGAGACCCAGTACTTC. Protein: CASSPTGLQETQYF. Full variable domain (outside the CDR3, taken from reference TRBV7-3 and TRBJ2-5): GAGVSQTPSNKVTEKGKYVELRCDPISGHTALYWYRQSLGQGPEFLIYFQGTGAADDSGLPNDRFFAVRPEGSVSTLKIQRTERGDSAVYLCASSPTGLQETQYFGPGTRLLVL.

Written as DNA, the CDR3 is TGCGCCAGCAGCCCCTTACTCGGGGGACCAAGCTCCTACAATGAGCAGTTCTTC. This encodes CASSPLLGGPSSYNEQFF. The chain employs TRBV5-1 and TRBJ2-1, with a possible D match to TRBD2 (6 bases). V lost 4 bases, J lost 0 bases, and 20 bases lay in between. This CDR3 region has 18 residues. Per germline, CDR1 SGHRS and CDR2 YFSETQ.

The V gene is TRBV6-5, the J gene TRBJ1-2; TRBD1 agrees at 8 bases. CDR1 and CDR2 from the germline V gene are MNHEY and SVGAGI. The CDR3 length is 15 residues. The junction had 10 bases not matched to a gene; V was cut back by 8 bases and J by 2 bases. The CDR3 spells CASFPQGALNYGYTF. The CDR3 DNA follows: TGTGCCAGCTTTCCCCAGGGGGCATTAAACTATGGCTACACCTTC.

Details on this clone: At one end, the junction sequence differs from germline, possibly due to a read error. The chain recombines TRBV6-1 with TRBJ1-1; 7 nucleotides match TRBD1. The CDR3 extends over 16 amino acids. The germline V gene has CDR1 MNHNS and CDR2 SASEGT. The CDR3 DNA sequence: TGTGCCAGCAGGGAAGGTGAAGGGGGCTGGAACACTGAAGCTTTCTTT. This encodes CASREGEGGWNTEAFF.

CDR3 coding DNA: TGCGCCAGCAGCCAAGATCCCCCAGGTATGGCCACAGGACCCCTCCACTTT. It is translated as CASSQDPPGMATGPLHF. The chain couples TRBV4-1 to TRBJ1-6; possible D gene TRBD1, 5 bases. The CDR3 consists of 17 residues. V shed 0 bases and J shed 12 bases, with 21 bases lying between them. Germline V gene lookup returns CDR1 MGHRA and CDR2 YSYEKL.